In this sample, the clone carrying this TCR beta chain turned up a few times. These data belong to a study of T-cell reconstitution after alpha-beta-depleted transplantation in children. Unique molecular identifiers featured in how the TCRbeta library was prepared. TCRdb independently ran MiXCR on the PCR reads; one entry per CDR3 protein. The sample has approximately 640,000 distinct CDR3 sequences, approximately 17% seen once. The TCR comes from a human donor who donated a stem cell graft to a child with acute myeloid leukemia. The sequencing used PBMCs from the stem cell graft donor, collected from the stem cell graft.

The CDR3: CASSDGPTLWDGYTF. CDR3 DNA: TGCGCCAGCAGTGACGGACCTACCCTCTGGGATGGCTACACCTTC. J is TRBJ1-2 and V is TRBV10-2; D remains unclear. V dropped 3 bases and J dropped 6 bases, with 17 bases sitting between them. Germline V CDR1 and CDR2: WSHSY, SAAADI. The CDR3 spans 15 residues.